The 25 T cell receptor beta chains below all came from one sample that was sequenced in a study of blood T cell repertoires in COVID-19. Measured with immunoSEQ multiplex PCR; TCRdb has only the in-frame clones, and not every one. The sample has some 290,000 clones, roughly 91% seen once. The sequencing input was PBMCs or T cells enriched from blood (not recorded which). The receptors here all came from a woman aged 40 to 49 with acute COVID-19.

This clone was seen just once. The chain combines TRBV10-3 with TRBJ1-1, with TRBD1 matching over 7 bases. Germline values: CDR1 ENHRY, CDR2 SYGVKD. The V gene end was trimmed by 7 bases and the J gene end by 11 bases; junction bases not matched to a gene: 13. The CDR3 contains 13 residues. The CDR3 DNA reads TGTGCCATCACAGGGGGAAACGGCGTGGAGGCTTTCTTT. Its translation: CAITGGNGVEAFF.

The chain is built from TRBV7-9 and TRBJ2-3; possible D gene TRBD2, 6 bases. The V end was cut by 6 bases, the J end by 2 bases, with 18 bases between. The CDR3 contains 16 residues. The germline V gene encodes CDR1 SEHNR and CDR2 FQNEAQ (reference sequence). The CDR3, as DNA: TGTGCCAGCAGGCGTACTAGCACGCGGAACACAGATACGCAGTATTTT. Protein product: CASRRTSTRNTDTQYF.

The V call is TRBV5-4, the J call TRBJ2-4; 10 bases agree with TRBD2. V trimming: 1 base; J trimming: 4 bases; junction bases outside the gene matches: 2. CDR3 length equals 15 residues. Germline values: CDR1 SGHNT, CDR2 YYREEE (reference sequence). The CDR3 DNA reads TGTGCCAGCAGCTTGCTACTAGCGGGGAAAAACATTCAGTACTTC. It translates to CASSLLLAGKNIQYF.

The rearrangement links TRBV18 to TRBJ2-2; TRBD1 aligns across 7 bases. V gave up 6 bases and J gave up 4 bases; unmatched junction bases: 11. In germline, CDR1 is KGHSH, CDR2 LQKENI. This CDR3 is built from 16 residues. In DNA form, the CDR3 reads TGTGCCAGCTCCGGACAGGTGGCGTTGAGCACCGGGGAGCTGTTTTTT. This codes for CASSGQVALSTGELFF.

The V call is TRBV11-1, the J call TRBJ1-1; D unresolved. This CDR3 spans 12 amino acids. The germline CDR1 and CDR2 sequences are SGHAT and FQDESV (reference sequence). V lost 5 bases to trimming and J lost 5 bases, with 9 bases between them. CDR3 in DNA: TGTGCCAGCAGCCCTACCGAAACTGAAGCTTTCTTT. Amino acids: CASSPTETEAFF.

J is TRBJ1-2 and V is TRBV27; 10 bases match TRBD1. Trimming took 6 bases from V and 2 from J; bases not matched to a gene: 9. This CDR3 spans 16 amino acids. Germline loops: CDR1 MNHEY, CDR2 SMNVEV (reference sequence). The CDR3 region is CASSYAGTGANYGYTF. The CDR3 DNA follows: TGTGCCAGCAGCTACGCCGGGACAGGGGCGAACTATGGCTACACCTTC.

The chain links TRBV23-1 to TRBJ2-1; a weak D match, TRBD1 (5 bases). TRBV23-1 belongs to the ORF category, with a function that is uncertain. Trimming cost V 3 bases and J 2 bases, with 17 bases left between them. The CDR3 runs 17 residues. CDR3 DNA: TGCGCCAGCAGTCACCGAACGACAGCCCCAACCTACAATGAGCAGTTCTTC. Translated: CASSHRTTAPTYNEQFF.

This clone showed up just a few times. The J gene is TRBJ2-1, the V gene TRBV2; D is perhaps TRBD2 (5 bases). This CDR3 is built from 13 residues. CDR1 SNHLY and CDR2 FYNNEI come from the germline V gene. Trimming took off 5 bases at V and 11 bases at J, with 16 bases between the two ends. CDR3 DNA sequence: TGTGCCAGCAGTCTGGGCCCCCCGGGGAAGCAGTTCTTC. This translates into CASSLGPPGKQFF.

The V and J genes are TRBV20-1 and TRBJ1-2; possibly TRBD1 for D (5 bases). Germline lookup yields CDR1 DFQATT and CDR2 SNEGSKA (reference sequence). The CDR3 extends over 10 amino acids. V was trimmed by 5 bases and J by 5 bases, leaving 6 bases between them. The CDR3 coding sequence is TGCAGTGCTGCAGGGTATGGCTACACCTTC. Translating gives CSAAGYGYTF.

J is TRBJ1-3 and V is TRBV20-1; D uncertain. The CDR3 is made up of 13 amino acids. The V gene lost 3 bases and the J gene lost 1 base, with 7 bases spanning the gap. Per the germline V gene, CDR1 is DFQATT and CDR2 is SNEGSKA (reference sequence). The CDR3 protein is CSASRRSGNTIYF. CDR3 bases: TGCAGTGCTAGTCGCCGGTCTGGAAACACCATATATTTT.

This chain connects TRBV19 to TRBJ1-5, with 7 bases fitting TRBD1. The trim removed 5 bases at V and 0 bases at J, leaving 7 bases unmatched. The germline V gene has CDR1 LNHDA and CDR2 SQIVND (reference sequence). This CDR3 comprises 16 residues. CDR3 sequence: CASSENRGRSNQPQHF. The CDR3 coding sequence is TGTGCCAGTAGTGAAAACAGGGGACGTAGCAATCAGCCCCAGCATTTT.

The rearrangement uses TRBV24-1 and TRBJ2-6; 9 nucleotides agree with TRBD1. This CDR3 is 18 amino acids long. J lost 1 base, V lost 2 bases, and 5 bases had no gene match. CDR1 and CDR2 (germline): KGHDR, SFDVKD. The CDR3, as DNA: TGTGCCACCAGTGATTCCGGGACAGGGATTTCTGGGGCCAACGTCCTGACTTTC. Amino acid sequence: CATSDSGTGISGANVLTF.

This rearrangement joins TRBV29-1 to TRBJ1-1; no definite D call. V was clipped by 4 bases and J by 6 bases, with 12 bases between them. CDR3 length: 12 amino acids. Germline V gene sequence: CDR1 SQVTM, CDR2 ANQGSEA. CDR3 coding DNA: TGCAGCGTTGTCTTGTACGGGTCTGAAGCTTTCTTT. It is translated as CSVVLYGSEAFF. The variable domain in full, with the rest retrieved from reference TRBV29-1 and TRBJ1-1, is SAVISQKPSRDICQRGTSLTIQCQVDSQVTMMFWYRQQPGQSLTLIATANQGSEATYESGFVIDKFPISRPNLTFSTLTVSNMSPEDSSIYLCSVVLYGSEAFFGQGTRLTVV.

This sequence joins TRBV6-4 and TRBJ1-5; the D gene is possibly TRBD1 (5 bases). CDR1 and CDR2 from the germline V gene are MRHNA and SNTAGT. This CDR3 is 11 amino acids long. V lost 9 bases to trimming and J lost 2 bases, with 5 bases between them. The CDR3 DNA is TGTGCCAGACAGGGCAATCAGCCCCAGCATTTT. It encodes CARQGNQPQHF.

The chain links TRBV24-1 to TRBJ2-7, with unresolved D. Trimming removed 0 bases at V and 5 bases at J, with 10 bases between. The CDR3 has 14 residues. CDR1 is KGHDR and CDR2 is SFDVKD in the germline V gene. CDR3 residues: CATSDLLEPHEQYF. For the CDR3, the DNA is TGTGCCACCAGTGATTTGCTGGAGCCCCACGAGCAGTACTTC.

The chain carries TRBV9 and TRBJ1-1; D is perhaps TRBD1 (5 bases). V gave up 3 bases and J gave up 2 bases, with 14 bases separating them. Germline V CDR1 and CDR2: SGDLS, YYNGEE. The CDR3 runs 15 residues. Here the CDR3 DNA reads TGTGCCAGCAGCGCCGCCCTGACAGTTAACACTGAAGCTTTCTTT. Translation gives CASSAALTVNTEAFF.

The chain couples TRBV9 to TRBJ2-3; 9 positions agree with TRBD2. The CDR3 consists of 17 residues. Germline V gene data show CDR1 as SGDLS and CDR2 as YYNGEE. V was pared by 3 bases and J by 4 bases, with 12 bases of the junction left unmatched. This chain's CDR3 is CASSAMGLAGGADTQYF. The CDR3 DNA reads TGTGCCAGCAGCGCCATGGGACTAGCTGGTGGGGCAGATACGCAGTATTTT.

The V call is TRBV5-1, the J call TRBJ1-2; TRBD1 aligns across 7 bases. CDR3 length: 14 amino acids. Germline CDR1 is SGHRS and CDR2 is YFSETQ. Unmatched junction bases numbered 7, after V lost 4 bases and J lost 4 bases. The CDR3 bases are TGCGCCAGCAGCCCCGGGACAGACGGCTATGGCTACACCTTC. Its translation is CASSPGTDGYGYTF.

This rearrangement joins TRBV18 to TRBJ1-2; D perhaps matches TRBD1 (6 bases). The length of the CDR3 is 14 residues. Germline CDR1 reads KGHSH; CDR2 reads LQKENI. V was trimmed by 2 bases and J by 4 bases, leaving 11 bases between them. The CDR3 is CASSPGGGGYGYTF. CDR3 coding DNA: TGTGCCAGCTCACCAGGGGGCGGAGGCTATGGCTACACCTTC.

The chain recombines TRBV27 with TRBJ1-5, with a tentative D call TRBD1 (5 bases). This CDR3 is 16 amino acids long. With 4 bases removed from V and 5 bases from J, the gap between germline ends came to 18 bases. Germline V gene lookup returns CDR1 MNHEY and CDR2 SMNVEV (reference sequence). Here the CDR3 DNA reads TGTGCCAGCAGTTCCTTTCAGGGCAAGAAGGATCAGCCCCAGCATTTT. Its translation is CASSSFQGKKDQPQHF.

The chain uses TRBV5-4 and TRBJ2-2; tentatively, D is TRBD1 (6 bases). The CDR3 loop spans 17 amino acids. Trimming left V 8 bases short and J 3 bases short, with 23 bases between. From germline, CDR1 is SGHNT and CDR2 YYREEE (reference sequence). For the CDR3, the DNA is TGTGCCAGTTCAAACAGGGAATCGAAGATCTACACCGGGGAGCTGTTTTTT. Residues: CASSNRESKIYTGELFF.

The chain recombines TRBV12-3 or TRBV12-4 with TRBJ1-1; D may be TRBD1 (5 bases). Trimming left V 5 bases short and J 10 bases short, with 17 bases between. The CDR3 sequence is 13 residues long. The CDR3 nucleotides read TGTGCCAGCAGTCAACTCCCCCCGGGGGGAGCTTTCTTT. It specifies CASSQLPPGGAFF.

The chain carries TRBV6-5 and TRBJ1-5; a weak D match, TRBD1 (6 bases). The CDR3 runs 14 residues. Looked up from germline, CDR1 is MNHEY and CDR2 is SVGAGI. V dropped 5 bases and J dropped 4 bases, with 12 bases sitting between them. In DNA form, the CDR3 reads TGTGCCAGCAGTCGACTGGACAGTAATCAGCCCCAGCATTTT. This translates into CASSRLDSNQPQHF.

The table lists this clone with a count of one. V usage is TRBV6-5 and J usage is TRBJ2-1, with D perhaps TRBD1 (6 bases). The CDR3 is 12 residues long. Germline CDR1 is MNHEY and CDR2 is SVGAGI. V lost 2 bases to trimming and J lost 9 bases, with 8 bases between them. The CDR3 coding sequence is TGTGCCAGCAGTTACCTAGGGGGTGAGCAGTTCTTC. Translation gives CASSYLGGEQFF.

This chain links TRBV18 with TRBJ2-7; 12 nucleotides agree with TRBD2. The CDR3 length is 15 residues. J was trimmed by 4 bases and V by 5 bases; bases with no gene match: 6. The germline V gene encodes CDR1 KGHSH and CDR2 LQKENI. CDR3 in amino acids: CASSTTSGREYEQYF. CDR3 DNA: TGTGCCAGCTCAACGACTAGCGGGAGAGAATACGAGCAGTACTTC.